What follows are 28 T cell receptor beta chains derived from one specimen sequenced in a study of Graves' ophthalmopathy and Graves' hyperthyroidism. RNA transcripts were the source from which TCR beta CDR3 regions were amplified. HTBI primers were used in a first-round RT-PCR, which preceded a second-round multiplex PCR. TCRdb ran MiXCR on the multiplex PCR reads and lists one entry per CDR3 protein. This table holds about 1.1 million distinct CDR3 sequences, about 38% found once. The sequenced sample was peripheral blood or thyroid tissue (not recorded which). Receptor source: an adult man with Graves' hyperthyroidism.

This clonotype was observed a few times. The chain has TRBV4-3 and TRBJ1-3; 10 bases line up with TRBD1. CDR3 length: 17 amino acids. After removal of 0 bases from V and 2 bases from J, the junction contained 4 bases not matched to a gene. Germline V lookup: CDR1 LGHNA, CDR2 YSLEER. The CDR3 region is CASSQEDRGFAGNTIYF. DNA for the CDR3: TGCGCCAGCAGCCAAGAGGACAGGGGGTTCGCTGGAAACACCATATATTTT.

J is TRBJ2-7 and V is TRBV2; the D gene is possibly TRBD2 (5 bases). This CDR3 has 12 residues. Germline assignment: CDR1 SNHLY and CDR2 FYNNEI. With 8 bases removed from V and 4 bases from J, the gap between germline ends came to 12 bases. The CDR3 is CASGSLRYEQYF. The CDR3 DNA is TGTGCCAGCGGGAGTCTGAGGTACGAGCAGTACTTC.

The chain has TRBV9 and TRBJ1-2; 9 bases agree with TRBD1. CDR1 is SGDLS and CDR2 is YYNGEE in the germline V gene. CDR3 length: 15 residues. With V trimmed by 2 bases and J by 8 bases, 10 bases remained unmatched. The CDR3 DNA reads as TGTGCCAGCAGCGTGAGAAAACAGGGGGCAGACGGCTACACCTTC. This encodes CASSVRKQGADGYTF.

The chain carries TRBV20-1 and TRBJ2-7; 8 bases fit TRBD2. This CDR3 spans 17 amino acids. Trimming cost V 5 bases and J 2 bases; bases outside gene matches: 17. The germline gives CDR1 DFQATT, CDR2 SNEGSKA (reference sequence). The CDR3 protein is CSALLAGSPMRTYEQYF. DNA for the CDR3: TGCAGTGCTTTATTAGCGGGATCACCCATGAGAACCTACGAGCAGTACTTC.

This clonotype was recorded a few times. The chain links TRBV2 to TRBJ1-5; D gene ambiguous. CDR1 SNHLY and CDR2 FYNNEI come from the germline V gene. Trimming left V 6 bases short and J 7 bases short, with 13 bases between. The CDR3 is 13 residues long. CDR3 DNA: TGTGCCAGCAGCCAAGGCGGGAAGCAGCCCCAGCATTTT. Protein sequence: CASSQGGKQPQHF.

This clonotype showed up many times. This chain links TRBV13 with TRBJ1-5; 7 bases map to TRBD1. Germline V gene sequence: CDR1 PRHDT, CDR2 FYEKMQ (reference sequence). Germline trimming cut 5 bases from V and 8 bases from J; bases unmatched to any gene: 3. The CDR3 runs to 12 residues. CDR3 sequence (DNA): TGTGCCAGCAGCCGACAGGGAGAGCCCCAGCATTTT. This gives the protein CASSRQGEPQHF.

V and J are TRBV20-1 and TRBJ1-2, with D perhaps TRBD1 (5 bases). V lost 5 bases and J 12 bases, leaving 13 bases between the germline ends. The CDR3 sequence is 10 residues long. In germline, CDR1 is DFQATT, CDR2 SNEGSKA (reference sequence). This CDR3 reads CSALPGTDTF. CDR3 bases: TGCAGTGCTCTTCCCGGGACTGACACCTTC.

The rearrangement uses TRBV7-9 and TRBJ2-7; 9 bases line up with TRBD2. Trimming at V came to 8 bases and at J to 7 bases, leaving 15 bases not matched to a gene. Germline values: CDR1 SEHNR, CDR2 FQNEAQ (reference sequence). The CDR3 is 15 amino acids. The CDR3 DNA is TGTGCCAGCGGCCCTGGGGGCGGGAGGGGTCCTGAGCAGTACTTC. Amino acids: CASGPGGGRGPEQYF.

The chain links TRBV7-9 to TRBJ2-2; D is possibly TRBD2 (5 bases). The ends were cut back, 4 bases at V and 6 bases at J, with 9 bases in the middle. The length of the CDR3 is 13 residues. Germline V gives CDR1 SEHNR, CDR2 FQNEAQ (reference sequence). The CDR3 DNA follows: TGTGCCAGCAGCTCGGGGTTTCCCGGGGAGCTGTTTTTT. Translation gives CASSSGFPGELFF.

Regarding this clonotype: This may be a read error, as it is one base from a much larger clone. The chain employs TRBV5-1 and TRBJ1-2; possible D gene TRBD1, 5 bases. Germline V CDR1 and CDR2: SGHRS, YFSETQ. The CDR3 consists of 13 residues. The CDR3 region is CAGRLDRNYGYTF. The CDR3 nucleotides are TGCGCCGGCAGATTAGACAGAAACTATGGCTACACCTTC.

This clonotype was seen repeatedly, ten times or more. The rearrangement joins TRBV7-9 to TRBJ2-7; tentatively, D is TRBD1 or TRBD2 (5 bases each). Trimming shortened V by 3 bases and J by 0 bases, and 12 bases separated the two germline ends. Germline V gene lookup returns CDR1 SEHNR and CDR2 FQNEAQ (reference sequence). The CDR3 runs 15 residues. This chain's CDR3 is CASSLAGARSYEQYF. The CDR3 DNA follows: TGTGCCAGCAGCTTGGCCGGGGCTCGCTCCTACGAGCAGTACTTC. The variable domain in full, completed from reference TRBV7-9 and TRBJ2-7, reads DTGVSQNPRHKITKRGQNVTFRCDPISEHNRLYWYRQTLGQGPEFLTYFQNEAQLEKSRLLSDRFSAERPKGSFSTLEIQRTEQGDSAMYLCASSLAGARSYEQYFGPGTRLTVT.

This clonotype was counted at least ten times. This chain connects TRBV3-1 to TRBJ1-5, with D unclear. CDR3 length: 16 amino acids. V was trimmed by 0 bases and J by 1 base, leaving 10 bases between them. Germline V gene data show CDR1 as LGHDT and CDR2 as YNNKEL (reference sequence). CDR3: CASSQDLTGSNQPQHF. The CDR3 DNA reads TGTGCCAGCAGCCAAGATCTCACCGGAAGCAATCAGCCCCAGCATTTT.

The V call is TRBV7-9, the J call TRBJ2-7, with 8 positions matching TRBD2. V lost 3 bases and J lost 5; bases outside the gene matches: 9. CDR3 length equals 15 residues. Looked up from germline, CDR1 is SEHNR and CDR2 is FQNEAQ (reference sequence). CDR3 sequence reads: CASSFITGLAHEQYF. The CDR3 coding sequence is TGTGCCAGCAGCTTTATCACCGGACTAGCCCACGAGCAGTACTTC.

Concerning this clonotype itself: This may stem from a read error, because a much larger clone lies one nucleotide away. This chain links TRBV2 with TRBJ1-4, with unresolved D. The V end lost 5 bases, the J end lost 8 bases, and 12 bases lay between the germline ends. The CDR3 has 13 amino acids. Germline V gene sequence: CDR1 SNHLY, CDR2 FYNNEI. The CDR3 DNA reads as TGTGCCAGCAGTTCTCTTGAAGGCGAAAAACTGTTTTTT. Translated: CASSSLEGEKLFF.

This chain uses TRBV10-2 with TRBJ1-2; D ambiguous. The V and J ends lost 0 bases and 9 bases respectively, with 8 bases between them. Germline CDR1 reads WSHSY; CDR2 reads SAAADI. This CDR3 spans 12 amino acids. As DNA, the CDR3 is TGCGCCAGCAGTGAGTCGGACTCTCGCTACACCTTC. Translation gives CASSESDSRYTF.

This clonotype was counted a few times. One base away lies a much larger clone, so this may be a sequencing read error. V and J are TRBV20-1 and TRBJ2-7; D is possibly TRBD1 (6 bases). The germline V and J ends were trimmed by 4 bases and 4 bases, with 14 bases remaining between them. This CDR3 region has 13 residues. Germline assignment: CDR1 DFQATT and CDR2 SNEGSKA (reference sequence). The CDR3 region has the DNA TGCAGTGCTAAGTGGAACAGGGTATACGAGCAGTACTTC. This codes for CSAKWNRVYEQYF.

The genes are TRBV7-9 and TRBJ2-7; maybe TRBD2 (7 bases). V gave up 5 bases and J gave up 0 bases, with 17 bases separating them. The germline CDR1 and CDR2 sequences are SEHNR and FQNEAQ (reference sequence). This CDR3 comprises 16 residues. The CDR3 DNA reads as TGTGCCAGCAGCACAGCCGGGGGAGGGGGCTCCTACGAGCAGTACTTC. Protein: CASSTAGGGGSYEQYF.

The chain's CDR3 is CASSLDGGAGTEAFF. Here the CDR3 DNA reads TGTGCCAGCAGCTTAGATGGGGGGGCGGGCACTGAAGCTTTCTTT. V and J are TRBV11-2 and TRBJ1-1; weak D call: TRBD1 (6 bases). The CDR3 runs to 15 residues. V was pared by 0 bases and J by 4 bases, with 12 bases between. CDR1 is SGHAT and CDR2 is FQNNGV in the germline V gene.

This clonotype was counted at least ten times. This chain connects TRBV15 to TRBJ2-5; the D call may be TRBD1 or TRBD2 (5 bases each). Germline-derived CDR1 and CDR2 are LNHNV and YYDKDF (reference sequence). V dropped 8 bases and J dropped 5 bases, with 18 bases sitting between them. The CDR3 contains 14 residues. The CDR3 DNA sequence: TGTGCCACCGGGGGACCCGGAATTGGGGAGACCCAGTACTTC. This sequence encodes CATGGPGIGETQYF.

V and J are TRBV7-2 and TRBJ1-1; D unclear. The CDR3 runs to 15 residues. Germline loops: CDR1 SGHTA, CDR2 FQGNSA. V lost 1 base and J 2 bases, leaving 11 bases between the germline ends. DNA for the CDR3: TGTGCCAGCAGCTTAGAATTGGGTCACAACACTGAAGCTTTCTTT. Amino acid sequence: CASSLELGHNTEAFF.

This clonotype was found many times. The chain has TRBV2 and TRBJ1-1; D uncertain. Trimming pared 8 bases from V and 1 base from J, leaving 14 bases between. Per germline, CDR1 SNHLY and CDR2 FYNNEI. CDR3 length equals 14 residues. CDR3 protein: CASASRGWNTEAFF. Here the CDR3 DNA reads TGTGCCAGCGCCTCCCGGGGTTGGAACACTGAAGCTTTCTTT.

This sequence joins TRBV15 and TRBJ1-5, with D unclear. V lost 0 bases, J lost 1 base, and 7 bases lay in between. Germline CDR1 LNHNV, CDR2 YYDKDF (reference sequence). The CDR3 length is 15 residues. CDR3 coding DNA: TGTGCCACCAGCAGAGACCGGTCCAGCAATCAGCCCCAGCATTTT. Its translation: CATSRDRSSNQPQHF.

The rearrangement joins TRBV7-8 to TRBJ2-5, with TRBD1 matching 11 bases. Germline-derived CDR1 and CDR2 are SGHVS and FQNEAQ. V lost 6 bases, J lost 5 bases, and 11 bases stayed unmatched. The CDR3 runs to 16 residues. DNA for the CDR3: TGTGCCAGCAGGTCTGGGACAGGGGGTGGTTGGGAGACCCAGTACTTC. Amino acid sequence: CASRSGTGGGWETQYF.

The genes are TRBV6-5 and TRBJ1-6, with a possible D match to TRBD1 (5 bases). From germline, CDR1 is MNHEY and CDR2 SVGAGI. Trimming left V 2 bases short and J 7 bases short, with 21 bases between. This CDR3 spans 18 amino acids. The CDR3 sequence is CASSYEVVTGLLNSPLHF. The DNA of the CDR3 is TGTGCCAGCAGTTACGAAGTCGTAACGGGGCTTTTGAATTCACCCCTCCACTTT.

The chain carries TRBV14 and TRBJ1-1; D possibly corresponds to TRBD1 (6 bases). The CDR3 is 15 amino acids. Germline-derived CDR1 and CDR2 are SGHDN and FVKESK. V was pared by 6 bases and J by 1 base, with 15 bases between. The CDR3 protein is CASSPLGQKNTEAFF. DNA for the CDR3: TGTGCCAGCAGTCCACTCGGACAGAAGAACACTGAAGCTTTCTTT.

This clonotype appeared many times. This chain links TRBV7-8 with TRBJ1-2; D gene ambiguous. Germline V lookup: CDR1 SGHVS, CDR2 FQNEAQ. The CDR3 loop spans 15 amino acids. The V end lost 5 bases, the J end lost 5 bases, and 18 bases lay between the germline ends. Here the CDR3 reads CASSPSVGEPYGYTF. In nucleotides, the CDR3 is TGTGCCAGCAGCCCCTCGGTGGGAGAGCCTTATGGCTACACCTTC.

Written as DNA, the CDR3 is TGCAGTGCTGGGGATTGGGGCAGCCAAGAGACCCAGTACTTC. Translated, it gives CSAGDWGSQETQYF. V is TRBV20-1 and J is TRBJ2-5; tentative D call: TRBD1 (5 bases). V was cut by 5 bases and J by 1 base, with 14 bases left in between. CDR1 is DFQATT and CDR2 is SNEGSKA in the germline V gene (reference sequence). The CDR3 has 14 amino acids.

The V gene is TRBV7-2, the J gene TRBJ1-1; D remains unclear. V lost 8 bases and J lost 4, with 14 bases in between. Germline assignment: CDR1 SGHTA and CDR2 FQGNSA. This CDR3 has 13 residues. For the CDR3, the DNA is TGTGCCAGCCAAGAGGGAGGTTTCACTGAAGCTTTCTTT. Its translation: CASQEGGFTEAFF.